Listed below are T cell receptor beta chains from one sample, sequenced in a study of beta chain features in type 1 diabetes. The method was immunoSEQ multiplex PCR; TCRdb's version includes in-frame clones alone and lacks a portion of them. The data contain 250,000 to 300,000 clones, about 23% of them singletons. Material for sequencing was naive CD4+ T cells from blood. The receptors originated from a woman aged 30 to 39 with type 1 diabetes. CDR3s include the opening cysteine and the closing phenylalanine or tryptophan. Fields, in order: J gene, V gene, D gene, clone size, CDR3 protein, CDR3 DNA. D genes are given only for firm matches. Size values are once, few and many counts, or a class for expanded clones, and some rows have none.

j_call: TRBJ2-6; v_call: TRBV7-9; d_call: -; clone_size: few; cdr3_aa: CASGEAGHSGANVLTF; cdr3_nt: TGTGCCAGCGGCGAAGCGGGACACTCTGGGGCCAACGTCCTGACTTTC
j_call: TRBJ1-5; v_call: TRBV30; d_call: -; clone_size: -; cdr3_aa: CAWSGTGSQPQHF; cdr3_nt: TGTGCCTGGAGTGGTACAGGGTCTCAGCCCCAGCATTTT
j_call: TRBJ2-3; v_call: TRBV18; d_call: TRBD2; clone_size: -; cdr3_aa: CASSLMSGRDDTQYF; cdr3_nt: TGTGCCAGCTCGCTAATGAGCGGGAGGGACGATACGCAGTATTTT
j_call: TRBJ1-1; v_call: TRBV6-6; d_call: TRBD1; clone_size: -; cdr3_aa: CASSFPGGTEAFF; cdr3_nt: TGTGCCAGCAGTTTTCCAGGGGGCACTGAAGCTTTCTTT
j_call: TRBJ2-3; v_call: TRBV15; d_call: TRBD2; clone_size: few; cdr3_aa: CAAREGRGDTQYF; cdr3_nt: TGTGCCGCTCGGGAGGGCCGCGGAGATACGCAGTATTTT
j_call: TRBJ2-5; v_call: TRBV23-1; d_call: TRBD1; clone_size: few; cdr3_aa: CASSRTRQGGETQYF; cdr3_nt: TGCGCCAGCAGTCGGACACGACAGGGCGGGGAGACCCAGTACTTC
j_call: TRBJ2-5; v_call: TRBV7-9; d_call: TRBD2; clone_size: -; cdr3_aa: CASSLGGSIQETQYF; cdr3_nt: TGTGCCAGCAGCTTAGGCGGGAGCATACAAGAGACCCAGTACTTC
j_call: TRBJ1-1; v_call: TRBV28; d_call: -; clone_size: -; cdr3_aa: CASSLRDTEAFF; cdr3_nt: TGTGCCAGCAGTTTACGGGACACTGAAGCTTTCTTT
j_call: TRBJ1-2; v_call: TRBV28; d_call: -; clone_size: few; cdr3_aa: CASSREVDGYTF; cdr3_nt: TGTGCCAGCAGTCGTGAGGTGGATGGCTACACCTTC
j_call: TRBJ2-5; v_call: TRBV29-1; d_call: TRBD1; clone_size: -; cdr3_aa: CSVDLRGQGGETQYF; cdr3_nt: TGCAGCGTCGACCTACGGGGACAGGGAGGGGAGACCCAGTACTTC
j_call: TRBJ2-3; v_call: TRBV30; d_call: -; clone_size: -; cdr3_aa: CAWRPNLGAGLDTQYF; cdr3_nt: TGTGCCTGGAGACCCAACCTCGGGGCGGGACTAGATACGCAGTATTTT
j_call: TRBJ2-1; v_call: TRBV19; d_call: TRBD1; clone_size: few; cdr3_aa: CASSINRRGSGEQFF; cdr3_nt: TGTGCCAGTAGTATTAACCGCAGGGGGAGCGGTGAGCAGTTCTTC
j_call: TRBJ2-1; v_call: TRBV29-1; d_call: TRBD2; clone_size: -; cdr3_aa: CSVVGLAGGPGYNEQFF; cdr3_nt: TGCAGCGTTGTAGGGCTAGCGGGAGGGCCGGGCTACAATGAGCAGTTCTTC
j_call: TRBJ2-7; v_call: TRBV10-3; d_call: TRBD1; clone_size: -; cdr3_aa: CAISGDRGVNEQYF; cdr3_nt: TGTGCCATCAGTGGGGACAGGGGCGTGAATGAGCAGTACTTC
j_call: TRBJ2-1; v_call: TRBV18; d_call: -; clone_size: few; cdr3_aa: CASSPRQDTGQFF; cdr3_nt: TGTGCCAGCTCACCCCGACAGGACACGGGCCAGTTCTTC
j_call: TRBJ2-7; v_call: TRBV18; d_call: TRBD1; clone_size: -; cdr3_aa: CASSPRRTGEDEQYF; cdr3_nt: TGTGCCAGCTCACCAAGGCGGACAGGGGAAGACGAGCAGTACTTC
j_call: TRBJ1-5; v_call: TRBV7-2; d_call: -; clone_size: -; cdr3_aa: CASSLRVGGNQPQHF; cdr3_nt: TGTGCCAGCAGCTTACGCGTGGGCGGCAATCAGCCCCAGCATTTT
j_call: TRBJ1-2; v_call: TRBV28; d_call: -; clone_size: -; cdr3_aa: CALRFANYGYTF; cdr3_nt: TGTGCCCTCAGGTTTGCTAACTATGGCTACACCTTC
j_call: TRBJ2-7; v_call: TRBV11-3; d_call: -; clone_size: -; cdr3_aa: CASSLGGPSSYEQYF; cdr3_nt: TGTGCCAGCAGCTTGGGTGGGCCCAGCTCCTACGAGCAGTACTTC
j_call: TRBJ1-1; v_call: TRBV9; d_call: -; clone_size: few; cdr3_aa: CASSGGGNTEAFF; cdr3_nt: TGTGCCAGCAGCGGCGGCGGCAACACTGAAGCTTTCTTT
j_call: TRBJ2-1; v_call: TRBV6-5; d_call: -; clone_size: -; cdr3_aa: CASRSGNEQFF; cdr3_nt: TGTGCCAGCCGGAGCGGAAATGAGCAGTTCTTC
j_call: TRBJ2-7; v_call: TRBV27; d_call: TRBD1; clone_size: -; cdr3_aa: CASSAWTGNEQYF; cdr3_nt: TGTGCCAGCAGTGCATGGACAGGGAACGAGCAGTACTTC
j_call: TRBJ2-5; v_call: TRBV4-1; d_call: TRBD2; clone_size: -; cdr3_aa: CASSQVLAGEETQYF; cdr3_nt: TGCGCCAGCAGCCAAGTCTTAGCGGGAGAAGAGACCCAGTACTTC
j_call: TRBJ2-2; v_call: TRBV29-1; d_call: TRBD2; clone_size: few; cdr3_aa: CSAAASGSTGELFF; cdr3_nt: TGCAGCGCAGCCGCTAGCGGATCCACCGGGGAGCTGTTTTTT
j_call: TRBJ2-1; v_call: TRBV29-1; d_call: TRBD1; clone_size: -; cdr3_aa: CSAPWTGESYNEQFF; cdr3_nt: TGCAGCGCCCCCTGGACAGGGGAAAGCTACAATGAGCAGTTCTTC
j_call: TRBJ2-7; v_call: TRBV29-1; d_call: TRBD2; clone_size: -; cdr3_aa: CSVLGQSLILAGRSYEQYF; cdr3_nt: TGCAGCGTTCTGGGACAGTCTCTAATACTAGCGGGAAGATCCTACGAGCAGTACTTC